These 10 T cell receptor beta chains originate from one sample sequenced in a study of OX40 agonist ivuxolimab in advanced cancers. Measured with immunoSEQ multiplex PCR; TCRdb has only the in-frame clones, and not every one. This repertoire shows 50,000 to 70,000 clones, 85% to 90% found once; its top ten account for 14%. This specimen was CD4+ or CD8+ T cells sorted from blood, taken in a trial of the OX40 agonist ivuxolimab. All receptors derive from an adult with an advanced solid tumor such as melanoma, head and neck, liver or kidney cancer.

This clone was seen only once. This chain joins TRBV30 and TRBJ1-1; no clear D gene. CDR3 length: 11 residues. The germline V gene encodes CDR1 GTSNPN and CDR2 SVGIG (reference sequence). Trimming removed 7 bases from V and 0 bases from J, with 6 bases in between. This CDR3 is CALLLNTEAFF. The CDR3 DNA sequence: TGTGCCTTACTTCTGAACACTGAAGCTTTCTTT.

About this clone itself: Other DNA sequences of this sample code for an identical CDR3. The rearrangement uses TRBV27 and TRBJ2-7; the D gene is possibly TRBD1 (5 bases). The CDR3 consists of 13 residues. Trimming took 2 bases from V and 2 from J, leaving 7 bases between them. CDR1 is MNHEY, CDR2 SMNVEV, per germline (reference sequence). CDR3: CASSLQGTYEQYF. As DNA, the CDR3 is TGTGCCAGCAGTTTACAGGGCACCTACGAGCAGTACTTC.

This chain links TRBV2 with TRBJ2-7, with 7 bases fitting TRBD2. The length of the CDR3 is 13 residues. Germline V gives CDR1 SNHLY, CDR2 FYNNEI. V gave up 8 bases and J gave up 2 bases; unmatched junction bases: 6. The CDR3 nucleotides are TGTGCCAGCTGGGGAGGGGCGCCCTACGAGCAGTACTTC. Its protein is CASWGGAPYEQYF.

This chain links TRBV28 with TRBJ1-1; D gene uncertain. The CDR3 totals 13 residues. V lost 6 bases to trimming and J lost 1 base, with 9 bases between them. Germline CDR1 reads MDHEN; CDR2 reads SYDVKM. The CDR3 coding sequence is TGTGCCAGCAGCTTACTACAGAACACTGAAGCTTTCTTT. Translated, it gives CASSLLQNTEAFF.

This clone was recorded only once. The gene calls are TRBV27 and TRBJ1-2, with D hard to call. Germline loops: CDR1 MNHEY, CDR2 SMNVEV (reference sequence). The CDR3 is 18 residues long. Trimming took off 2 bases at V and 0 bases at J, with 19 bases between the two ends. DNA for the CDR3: TGTGCCAGCAGTTTAGTTCAGGCGGGAGGTCGAGCTAACTATGGCTACACCTTC. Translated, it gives CASSLVQAGGRANYGYTF.

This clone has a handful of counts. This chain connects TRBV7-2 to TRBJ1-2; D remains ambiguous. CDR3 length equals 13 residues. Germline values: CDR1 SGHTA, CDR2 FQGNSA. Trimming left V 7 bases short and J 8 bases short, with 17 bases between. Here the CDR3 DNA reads TGTGCCAGCATTAAAGAGTGGGCTGAGGGCTACACCTTC. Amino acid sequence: CASIKEWAEGYTF.

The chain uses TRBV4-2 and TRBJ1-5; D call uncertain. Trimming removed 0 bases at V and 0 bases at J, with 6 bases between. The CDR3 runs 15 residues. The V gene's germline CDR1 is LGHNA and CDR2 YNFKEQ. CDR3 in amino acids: CASSQEAVSNQPQHF. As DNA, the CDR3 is TGTGCCAGCAGCCAAGAGGCAGTTAGCAATCAGCCCCAGCATTTT.

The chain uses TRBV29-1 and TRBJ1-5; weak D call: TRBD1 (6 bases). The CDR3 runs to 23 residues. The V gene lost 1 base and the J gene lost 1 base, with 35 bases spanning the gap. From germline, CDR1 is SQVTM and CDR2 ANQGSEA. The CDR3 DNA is TGCAGCGTTGAAGGAAGATATTGCCATGGGGGGCCAACAGGTCCGAGCAGCAATCAGCCCCAGCATTTT. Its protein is CSVEGRYCHGGPTGPSSNQPQHF.

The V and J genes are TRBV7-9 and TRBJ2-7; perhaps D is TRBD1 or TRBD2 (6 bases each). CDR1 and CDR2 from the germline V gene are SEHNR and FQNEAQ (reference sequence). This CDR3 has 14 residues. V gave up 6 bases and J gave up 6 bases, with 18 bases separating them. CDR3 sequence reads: CASRNQGPGAEQYF. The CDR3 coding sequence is TGTGCCAGCAGAAACCAGGGTCCGGGGGCCGAGCAGTACTTC.

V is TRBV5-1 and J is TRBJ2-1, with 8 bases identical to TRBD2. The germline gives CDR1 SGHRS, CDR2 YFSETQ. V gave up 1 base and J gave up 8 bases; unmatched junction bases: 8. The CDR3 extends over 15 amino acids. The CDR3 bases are TGCGCCAGCAGCTTGACGGGAGGGCCCTCCCATGAGCAGTTCTTC. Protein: CASSLTGGPSHEQFF.